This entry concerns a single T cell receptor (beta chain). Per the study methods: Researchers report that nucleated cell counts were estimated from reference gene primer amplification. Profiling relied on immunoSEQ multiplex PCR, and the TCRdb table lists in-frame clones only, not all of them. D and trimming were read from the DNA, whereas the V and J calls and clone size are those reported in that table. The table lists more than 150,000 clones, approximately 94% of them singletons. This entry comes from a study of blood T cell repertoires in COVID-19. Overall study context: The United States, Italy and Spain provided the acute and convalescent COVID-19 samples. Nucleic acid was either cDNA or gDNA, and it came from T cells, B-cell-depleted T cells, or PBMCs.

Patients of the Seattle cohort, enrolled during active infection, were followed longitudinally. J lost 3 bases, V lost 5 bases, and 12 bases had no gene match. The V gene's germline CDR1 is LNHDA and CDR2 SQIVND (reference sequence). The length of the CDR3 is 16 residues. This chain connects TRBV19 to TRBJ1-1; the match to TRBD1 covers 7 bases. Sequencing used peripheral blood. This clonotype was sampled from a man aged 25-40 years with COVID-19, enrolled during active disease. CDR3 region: CASSARQGGWDTEAFF. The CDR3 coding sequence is TGTGCCAGTAGTGCAAGACAGGGAGGTTGGGACACTGAAGCTTTCTTT.